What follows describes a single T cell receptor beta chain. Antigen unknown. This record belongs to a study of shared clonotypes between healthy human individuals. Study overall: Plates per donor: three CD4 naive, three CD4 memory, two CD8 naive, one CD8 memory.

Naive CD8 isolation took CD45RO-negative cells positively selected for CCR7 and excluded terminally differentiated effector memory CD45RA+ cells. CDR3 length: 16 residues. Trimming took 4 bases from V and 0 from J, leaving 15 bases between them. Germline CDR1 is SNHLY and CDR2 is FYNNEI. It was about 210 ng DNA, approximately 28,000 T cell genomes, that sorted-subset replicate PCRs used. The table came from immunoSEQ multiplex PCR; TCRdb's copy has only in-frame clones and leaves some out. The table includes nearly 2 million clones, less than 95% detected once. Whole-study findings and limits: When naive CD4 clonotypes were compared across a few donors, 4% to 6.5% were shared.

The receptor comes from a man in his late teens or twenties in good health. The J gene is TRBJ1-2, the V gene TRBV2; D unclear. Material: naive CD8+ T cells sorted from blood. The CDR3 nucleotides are TGTGCCAGCAGTGTTTTCCGGACTGGAGCTAACTATGGCTACACCTTC. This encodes CASSVFRTGANYGYTF.